This TCR beta chain was profiled in a study of blood T cell repertoires in COVID-19. Method: immunoSEQ multiplex PCR; TCRdb's copy keeps in-frame clones and lacks some. Seen here are fewer than 200,000 clones, roughly 82% observed once, and the top ten hold roughly 6.4%. The V gene end was trimmed by 9 bases and the J gene end by 9 bases; junction bases not matched to a gene: 10. CDR3 size: 13 residues. Germline V gene lookup returns CDR1 MRHNA and CDR2 SNTAGT. The clonotype comes from a middle-aged woman with COVID-19, enrolled during active disease. The rearrangement links TRBV6-4 to TRBJ2-1, with 8 bases that match TRBD2. The specimen sequenced was peripheral blood. The CDR3 reads CASGRGGDSEQFF. CDR3 coding DNA: TGTGCCAGTGGACGGGGGGGCGATAGTGAGCAGTTCTTC.